These T cell receptor beta chains were read from a single sample in a study of blood T cell repertoires in COVID-19. The method was immunoSEQ multiplex PCR; TCRdb's version includes in-frame clones alone and lacks a portion of them. Of approximately 64,000 clones in the sample, about 88% are singletons; the top ten hold 43%. The sample taken for sequencing was peripheral blood. The receptors originated from a woman in her sixties or seventies with COVID-19, enrolled during active disease. CDR3s include the opening cysteine and the closing phenylalanine or tryptophan. The D gene is left open where the match is weak. Only some rows state a clone size, as once, few, many or a class for expanded clones.

v_gene	abundance	d_gene	j_gene	CDR3aa	CDR3nt
TRBV7-6	NA	NA	TRBJ2-7	CASSADLATEQYF	TGTGCCAGCAGCGCAGACCTAGCAACCGAGCAGTACTTC
TRBV10-1	NA	TRBD2	TRBJ2-1	CASSESLAGLNEQFF	TGCGCCAGCAGTGAGTCTTTAGCGGGATTGAATGAGCAGTTCTTC
TRBV5-1	NA	TRBD1	TRBJ1-2	CASSLTGDYGYTF	TGCGCCAGCAGTCTAACAGGGGACTATGGCTACACCTTC
TRBV2	NA	NA	TRBJ2-7	CARRGGASGRSYEQYF	TGTGCCCGCAGGGGGGGGGCTAGCGGGCGCTCCTACGAGCAGTACTTC
TRBV11-3	NA	TRBD2	TRBJ2-7	CASSFGGGIRSYEQYF	TGTGCCAGCAGCTTTGGGGGGGGGATAAGGTCCTACGAGCAGTACTTC
TRBV7-2	NA	TRBD2	TRBJ2-1	CASSRISGTVGNEQFF	TGTGCCAGCAGCCGTATTAGCGGGACGGTTGGGAATGAGCAGTTCTTC
TRBV6-2/TRBV6-3	NA	TRBD1	TRBJ1-6	CASSYSTGGDSPLHF	TGTGCCAGCAGTTACTCGACAGGGGGGGATTCACCCCTCCACTTT
TRBV11-3	NA	NA	TRBJ2-5	CASSLDGGVGGTQYF	TGTGCCAGCAGCTTAGATGGAGGGGTCGGGGGGACCCAGTACTTC
TRBV18	NA	TRBD1	TRBJ2-1	CASSPQGQGGNEQFF	TGTGCCAGCTCACCACAGGGACAGGGAGGCAATGAGCAGTTCTTC
TRBV6-6	NA	NA	TRBJ2-1	CASSPLEGRAAGYNEQFF	TGTGCCAGCAGTCCCCTAGAAGGCCGGGCCGCGGGCTACAATGAGCAGTTCTTC
TRBV4-3	once	TRBD1	TRBJ2-7	CASSPGQDRGEQYF	TGCGCCAGCAGCCCCGGACAGGACAGGGGTGAGCAGTACTTC
TRBV5-8	NA	NA	TRBJ1-1	CASSRRGGVYTEAFF	TGTGCCAGCAGCCGAAGGGGGGGGGTTTATACTGAAGCTTTCTTT
TRBV7-9	NA	NA	TRBJ2-7	CASSGGGATYEQYF	TGTGCCAGCAGCGGCGGAGGGGCCACCTACGAGCAGTACTTC
TRBV5-1	NA	TRBD1	TRBJ1-1	CASSPGTGNTEAFF	TGCGCCAGCAGCCCCGGGACAGGAAACACTGAAGCTTTCTTT
TRBV2	NA	NA	TRBJ1-2	CASKLMSTTPYGYTF	TGTGCCAGCAAGCTTATGAGTACTACCCCCTATGGCTACACCTTC